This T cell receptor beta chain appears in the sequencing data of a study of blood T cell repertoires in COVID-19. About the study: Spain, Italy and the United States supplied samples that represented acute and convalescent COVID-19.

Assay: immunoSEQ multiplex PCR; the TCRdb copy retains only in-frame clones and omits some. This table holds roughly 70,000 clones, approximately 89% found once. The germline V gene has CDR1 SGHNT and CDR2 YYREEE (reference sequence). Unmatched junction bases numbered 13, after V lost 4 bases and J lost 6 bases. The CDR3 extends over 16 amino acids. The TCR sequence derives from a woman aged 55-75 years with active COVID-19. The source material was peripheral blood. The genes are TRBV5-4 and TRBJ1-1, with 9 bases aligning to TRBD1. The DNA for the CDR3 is TGTGCCAGCAGCCAAAGATGGGGGACAGGGTCACCTGAAGCTTTCTTT. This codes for CASSQRWGTGSPEAFF. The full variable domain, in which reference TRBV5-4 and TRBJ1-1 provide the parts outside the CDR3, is ETGVTQSPTHLIKTRGQQVTLRCSSQSGHNTVSWYQQALGQGPQFIFQYYREEENGRGNFPPRFSGLQFPNYSSELNVNALELDDSALYLCASSQRWGTGSPEAFFGQGTRLTVV.